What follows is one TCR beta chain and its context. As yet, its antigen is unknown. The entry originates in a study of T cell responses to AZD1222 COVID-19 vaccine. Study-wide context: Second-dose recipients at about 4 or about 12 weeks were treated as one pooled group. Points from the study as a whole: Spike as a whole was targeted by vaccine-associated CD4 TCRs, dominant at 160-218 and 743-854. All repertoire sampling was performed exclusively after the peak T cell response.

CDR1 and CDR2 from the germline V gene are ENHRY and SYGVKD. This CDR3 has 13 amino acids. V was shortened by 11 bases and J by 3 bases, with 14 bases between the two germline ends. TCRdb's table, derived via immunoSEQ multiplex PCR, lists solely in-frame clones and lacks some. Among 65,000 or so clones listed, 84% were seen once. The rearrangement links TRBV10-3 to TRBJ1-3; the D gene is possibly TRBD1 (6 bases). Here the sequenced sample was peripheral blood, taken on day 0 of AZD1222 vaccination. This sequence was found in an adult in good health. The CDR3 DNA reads TGTGCCGCCCAACAGGGTGGTGGAAACACCATATATTTT. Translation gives CAAQQGGGNTIYF.